This TCR beta chain appears in the sequencing data of a study of prognosis after radiotherapy for stage I lung cancer. Overall study context: Tumor types were squamous cell carcinoma in over 5 patients, adenocarcinoma in roughly twelve. There were a few patients who developed distant metastases (median 7 months) after radiotherapy, while more than twelve showed no significant progression. The study, taken as a whole, reports: Reduced Shannon entropy following stereotactic body radiation therapy was recorded in patients who developed distant metastases.

Collection of peripheral blood, in a volume of roughly 5.9 milliliters, was performed at each of two time points. The CDR3 spans 15 residues. In germline, CDR1 is SGHRS, CDR2 YFSETQ. From genomic DNA, two-round multiplex PCR was used to amplify TCR beta CDR3. It was primers specific to each TRBV and TRBJ gene that first-round PCR used. One entry per CDR3 protein, called by TCRdb with MiXCR from the multiplex PCR reads. Of tens of thousands of distinct CDR3 sequences in the sample, about 40% were seen once. By share, this clonotype counts as medium-sized (0.01 to 0.1%). The antigen is not known. The junction differs from germline at one of its ends, possibly a read error.

The sequenced sample was PBMCs, obtained before or after stereotactic body radiation therapy (not recorded which). The receptor's source is a donor aged 50 or older with non-small cell lung cancer. This chain joins TRBV5-1 and TRBJ1-6; maybe TRBD1 (5 bases). The CDR3 DNA sequence: TGTGCCAGCAGCGGCAACAACGACAGAAATTCACCCCTCCACTTT. Protein product: CASSGNNDRNSPLHF.